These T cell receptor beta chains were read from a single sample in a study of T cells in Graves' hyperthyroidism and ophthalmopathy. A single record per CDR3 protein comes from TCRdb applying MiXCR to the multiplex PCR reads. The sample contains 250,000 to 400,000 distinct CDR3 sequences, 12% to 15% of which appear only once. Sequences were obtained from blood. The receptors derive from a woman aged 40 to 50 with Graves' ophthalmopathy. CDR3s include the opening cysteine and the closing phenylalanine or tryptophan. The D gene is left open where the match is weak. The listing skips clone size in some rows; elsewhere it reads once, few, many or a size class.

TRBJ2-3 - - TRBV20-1 TGCAGTGCCCCCTTGGAAGATACGCAGTATTTT CSAPLEDTQYF
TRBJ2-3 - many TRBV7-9 TGTGCCAGCAGCTTAGTACAGAACACAGATACGCAGTATTTT CASSLVQNTDTQYF
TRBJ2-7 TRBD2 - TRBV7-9 TGTGCCAGCACCCCAGGGGGACTAGCGGGAGTCGGGCAGTACTTC CASTPGGLAGVGQYF
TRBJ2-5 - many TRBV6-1 TGTGCCAGCAGCAAGGTTCAAGCGACCCAGTACTTC CASSKVQATQYF
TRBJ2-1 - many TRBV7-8 TGTGCCAGCAGCCTCCGGGCCAACAATGAGCAGTTCTTC CASSLRANNEQFF
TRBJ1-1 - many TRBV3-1 TGTGCCAGCAGCCAAGACGTCTGGGTGAGCACTGAAGCTTTCTTT CASSQDVWVSTEAFF
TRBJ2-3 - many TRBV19 TGTGCCAGTAGTGGGTCCATTCTCACGCAGTATTTT CASSGSILTQYF
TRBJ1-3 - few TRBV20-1 TGCAGTGCTAGGTCGTCTGGGGGGAGAAACACCATATATTTT CSARSSGGRNTIYF
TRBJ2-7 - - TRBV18 TGTGCCAGCTCTGACGGGTTCTCCTACGAGCAGTACTTC CASSDGFSYEQYF
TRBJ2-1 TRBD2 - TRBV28 TGTGCCAGCAGCCTACCCCATCTAGCGGGAGCTTACAATGAGCAGTTCTTC CASSLPHLAGAYNEQFF
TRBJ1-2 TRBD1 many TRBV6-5 TGTGCCAGCAGTTACTCGAGTTGGGGTCGACAGGGCAGTGGCTACACCTTC CASSYSSWGRQGSGYTF
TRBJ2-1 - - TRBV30 TGTGCCTGGAGGACAGGAGGCTCCTACAATGAGCAGTTCTTC CAWRTGGSYNEQFF
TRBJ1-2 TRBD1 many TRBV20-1 TGCAGTGCTAGGACAGGGGGCGCGAATGGCTACACCTTC CSARTGGANGYTF
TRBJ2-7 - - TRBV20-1 TGCAGTGCTAGCTGGACTGATCACTCCTACGAGCAGTACTTC CSASWTDHSYEQYF
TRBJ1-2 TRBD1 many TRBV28 TGTGCCAGCAGTCCCCCACACATGGGACAGGGACGTGGCTACACCTTC CASSPPHMGQGRGYTF
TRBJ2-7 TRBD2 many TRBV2 TGTGCCAGCAGTGAGTTTCGACTAGCTGGCGAGCAGTACTTC CASSEFRLAGEQYF
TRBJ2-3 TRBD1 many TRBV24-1 TGTGCCACCGGATCGGGACAGGGACTAACAGATACGCAGTATTTT CATGSGQGLTDTQYF